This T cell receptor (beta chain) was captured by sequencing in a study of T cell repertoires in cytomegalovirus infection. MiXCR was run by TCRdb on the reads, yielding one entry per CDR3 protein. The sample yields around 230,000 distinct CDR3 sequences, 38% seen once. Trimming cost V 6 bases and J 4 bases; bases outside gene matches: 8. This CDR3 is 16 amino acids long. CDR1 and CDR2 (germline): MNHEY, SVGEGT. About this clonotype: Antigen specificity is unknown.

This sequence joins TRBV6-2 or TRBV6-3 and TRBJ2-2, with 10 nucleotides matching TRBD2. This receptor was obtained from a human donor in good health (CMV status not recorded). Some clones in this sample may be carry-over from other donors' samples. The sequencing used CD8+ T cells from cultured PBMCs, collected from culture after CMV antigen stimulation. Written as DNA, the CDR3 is TGTGCCAGCAGCTCTCTAGCGGGAGATATCACCGGGGAGCTGTTTTTT. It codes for CASSSLAGDITGELFF.